These 22 T cell receptor beta chains were all obtained from the same sample, sequenced in a study of cytomegalovirus exposure and HLA in healthy donors. The PCR had 60 Vbeta and 13 Jbeta primers. Profiled with immunoSEQ multiplex PCR; TCRdb holds only in-frame clones, not every one. The data hold 80,000 to 100,000 clones, with around 73% observed a single time. The sample taken for sequencing was PBMCs. These receptors all stem from a man aged 35-49 years in good health and CMV-seronegative.

This clone was seen more than once but under ten times. Sequence at one end of the junction differs from germline and may be a read error. The V and J genes are TRBV2 and TRBJ1-1; 9 bases are shared with TRBD1. The germline V gene has CDR1 SNHLY and CDR2 FYNNEI. CDR3 length equals 14 residues. CDR3 sequence (DNA): TGTGCCAGTAGTGACACAGGGGGCTGGACTGAAGCTTTCTTT. Amino acid sequence: CASSDTGGWTEAFF.

The chain employs TRBV10-1 and TRBJ2-2, with 10 bases aligning to TRBD1. J gave up 7 bases and V 2 bases, and 4 bases lay outside the gene matches. CDR1 and CDR2 from the germline V gene are WNHNN and SYGVQD (reference sequence). The CDR3 contains 15 residues. CDR3 bases: TGCGCCAGCAGTGAGGACAGGGGGCGGGTCGGGGAGCTGTTTTTT. Amino acids: CASSEDRGRVGELFF.

The chain employs TRBV7-2 and TRBJ1-6; D not resolved. V shed 0 bases and J shed 1 base, with 10 bases lying between them. This CDR3 region has 17 residues. Germline lookup yields CDR1 SGHTA and CDR2 FQGNSA. The CDR3 coding sequence is TGTGCCAGCAGCTTAGCCGGGGTAGGGTCCTATAATTCACCCCTCCACTTT. This translates into CASSLAGVGSYNSPLHF.

The chain links TRBV27 to TRBJ2-2; no firm D call. Trimming shortened V by 3 bases and J by 7 bases, and 6 bases separated the two germline ends. The CDR3 sequence is 12 residues long. Germline V gives CDR1 MNHEY, CDR2 SMNVEV (reference sequence). CDR3 protein: CASSFQFGELFF. DNA of the CDR3: TGTGCCAGCAGTTTCCAATTCGGGGAGCTGTTTTTT.

This chain uses TRBV11-1 with TRBJ1-1; TRBD1 is a possible D gene (5 bases). Trimming cost V 3 bases and J 0 bases, with 11 bases left between them. This CDR3 region has 15 residues. Germline lookup yields CDR1 SGHAT and CDR2 FQDESV (reference sequence). The CDR3 protein is CASSFSGLLNTEAFF. CDR3 DNA: TGTGCCAGCAGCTTCTCGGGACTGTTGAACACTGAAGCTTTCTTT. The whole variable domain, remainder taken from reference TRBV11-1 and TRBJ1-1, is EAEVAQSPRYKITEKSQAVAFWCDPISGHATLYWYRQILGQGPELLVQFQDESVVDDSQLPKDRFSAERLKGVDSTLKIQPAELGDSAMYLCASSFSGLLNTEAFFGQGTRLTVV.

The chain recombines TRBV27 with TRBJ2-7; tentative D call: TRBD1 (6 bases). The CDR3 is 13 residues long. The V gene lost 6 bases and the J gene lost 6 bases, with 15 bases spanning the gap. Germline CDR1 is MNHEY and CDR2 is SMNVEV (reference sequence). The CDR3 bases are TGTGCCAGCAGCCGGAACAGGGACGGCGAGCAGTACTTC. Its translation is CASSRNRDGEQYF.

The chain links TRBV6-6 to TRBJ1-5; D is perhaps TRBD1 (5 bases). The CDR3 is 15 amino acids. Deletions cut 7 bases from V and 5 bases from J, with 18 bases between. Looked up from germline, CDR1 is MNHNY and CDR2 is SVGAGI (reference sequence). DNA of the CDR3: TGTGCCAGCAAACAGGTAGGGACTGAGGATCAGCCCCAGCATTTT. It specifies CASKQVGTEDQPQHF.

The chain has TRBV18 and TRBJ1-5; TRBD1 agrees at 8 bases. Germline V gene data show CDR1 as KGHSH and CDR2 as LQKENI. Losses at the gene ends were 3 bases for V and 3 bases for J; bases not matched to a gene: 10. The CDR3 extends over 17 amino acids. The CDR3 protein is CASSPPQQGGTNQPQHF. DNA for the CDR3: TGTGCCAGCTCACCCCCCCAACAGGGGGGGACCAATCAGCCCCAGCATTTT.

The rearrangement joins TRBV6-6 to TRBJ2-3; 13 bases line up with TRBD2. V shed 2 bases, J shed 5 bases, and the junction held 4 bases outside the gene matches. Germline V gene lookup returns CDR1 MNHNY and CDR2 SVGAGI (reference sequence). CDR3 length: 16 residues. The CDR3 here is CASSYRLAGGRDTQYF. The CDR3 DNA reads TGTGCCAGCAGTTACCGACTAGCGGGGGGCAGAGATACGCAGTATTTT.

The rearrangement uses TRBV28 and TRBJ1-5; 7 nucleotides align to TRBD1. J gave up 0 bases and V 7 bases, and 12 bases lay outside the gene matches. The CDR3 runs 17 residues. Per the germline V gene, CDR1 is MDHEN and CDR2 is SYDVKM. The CDR3 is CASTLRQGLYSNQPQHF. Written as DNA, the CDR3 is TGTGCCAGCACCCTGAGACAGGGCCTGTATAGCAATCAGCCCCAGCATTTT.

The chain couples TRBV2 to TRBJ1-1; no clear D. Trimming cost V 7 bases and J 3 bases, with 6 bases left between them. This CDR3 is built from 11 residues. CDR1 and CDR2 (germline): SNHLY, FYNNEI. The CDR3 protein is CASTYDTEAFF. CDR3 DNA: TGTGCCAGCACCTATGACACTGAAGCTTTCTTT.

The chain has TRBV4-3 and TRBJ1-4, with 8 bases identical to TRBD1. The CDR3 length is 15 residues. After removal of 5 bases from V and 10 bases from J, the junction contained 12 bases not matched to a gene. From germline, CDR1 is LGHNA and CDR2 YSLEER. Here the CDR3 DNA reads TGCGCCAGCAGCATCGAACGGGACAGGCGGGGAAAACTGTTTTTT. Its translation: CASSIERDRRGKLFF.

V is TRBV27 and J is TRBJ2-7; maybe TRBD1 (6 bases). CDR1 and CDR2 from the germline V gene are MNHEY and SMNVEV (reference sequence). The CDR3 covers 14 residues. Deletions cut 3 bases from V and 3 bases from J, with 12 bases between. CDR3 sequence (DNA): TGTGCCAGCAGTTTCCTAGACAGGAACTACGAGCAGTACTTC. This sequence encodes CASSFLDRNYEQYF.

In DNA form, the CDR3 reads TGTGCCAGCAGCCCGCTCGGGCAGGGAGGCACCGGGGAGCTGTTTTTT. Translating gives CASSPLGQGGTGELFF. The genes are TRBV25-1 and TRBJ2-2, with D perhaps matching TRBD2 (6 bases). V lost 6 bases to trimming and J lost 4 bases, with 18 bases between them. The CDR3 consists of 16 residues. Germline loops: CDR1 MGHDK, CDR2 SYGVNS.

The rearrangement uses TRBV4-1 and TRBJ2-3; possible D gene TRBD1, 6 bases. The CDR3 sequence is 14 residues long. Germline CDR1 MGHRA, CDR2 YSYEKL. V lost 2 bases and J 3 bases, leaving 9 bases between the germline ends. The CDR3 region is CASSQSDRTDTQYF. The CDR3 nucleotides are TGCGCCAGCAGCCAATCCGACAGGACAGATACGCAGTATTTT.

This clone was observed a few times. The chain's CDR3 is CAVIADTGELFF. The CDR3 DNA is TGTGCAGTAATAGCCGACACCGGGGAGCTGTTTTTT. The chain uses TRBV14 and TRBJ2-2; D not resolved. Germline V gene sequence: CDR1 SGHDN, CDR2 FVKESK. There are 12 residues in the CDR3.

This chain joins TRBV4-1 and TRBJ2-1, with D possibly being TRBD2 (6 bases). Germline assignment: CDR1 MGHRA and CDR2 YSYEKL. Deletions cut 2 bases from V and 10 bases from J, with 12 bases between. There are 13 residues in the CDR3. This chain's CDR3 is CASSQSGLVEQFF. The CDR3, as DNA: TGCGCCAGCAGCCAATCGGGACTCGTAGAGCAGTTCTTC.

This chain connects TRBV7-9 to TRBJ1-4; D is unresolved. The CDR3 length is 14 residues. Germline V gene sequence: CDR1 SEHNR, CDR2 FQNEAQ (reference sequence). V shed 3 bases and J shed 0 bases, with 5 bases lying between them. CDR3 in amino acids: CASSFGPTNEKLFF. The CDR3 nucleotides read TGTGCCAGCAGCTTCGGTCCAACTAATGAAAAACTGTTTTTT.

CDR3 region: CAGSGLFPSSYEQYF. As DNA, the CDR3 is TGTGCCGGGTCAGGACTTTTTCCGAGCTCCTACGAGCAGTACTTC. This sequence joins TRBV6-5 and TRBJ2-7, with TRBD2 as a possible D gene (5 bases). Germline lookup yields CDR1 MNHEY and CDR2 SVGAGI. The V end lost 11 bases, the J end lost 0 bases, and 20 bases lay between the germline ends. This CDR3 region has 15 residues.

J is TRBJ2-2 and V is TRBV4-3; the match to TRBD2 covers 10 bases. J gave up 6 bases and V 2 bases, and 6 bases lay outside the gene matches. Looked up from germline, CDR1 is LGHNA and CDR2 is YSLEER. This CDR3 contains 16 residues. CDR3 in DNA: TGCGCCAGCAGCCAAACTGCCGGGACTAGCGCCGGGGAGCTGTTTTTT. It codes for CASSQTAGTSAGELFF.

On this clone: Sequence at one end of the junction differs from germline and may be a read error. V gene TRBV7-9 combines with J gene TRBJ1-2, with D unresolved. CDR1 and CDR2 from the germline V gene are SEHNR and FQNEAQ (reference sequence). The CDR3 totals 16 residues. DNA of the CDR3: TGTTCCAGCAGCTTAGGGTCGTCAGTTTCTAACTATGGCTACACCTTC. Translating it yields CSSSLGSSVSNYGYTF.

The rearrangement joins TRBV25-1 to TRBJ2-7; no reliable D call. V was trimmed by 3 bases and J by 1 base, leaving 7 bases between them. CDR1 MGHDK and CDR2 SYGVNS come from the germline V gene. This CDR3 has 13 amino acids. The CDR3 here is CASSDLLSYEQYF. The CDR3 DNA is TGTGCCAGCAGTGATCTTCTATCCTACGAGCAGTACTTC.